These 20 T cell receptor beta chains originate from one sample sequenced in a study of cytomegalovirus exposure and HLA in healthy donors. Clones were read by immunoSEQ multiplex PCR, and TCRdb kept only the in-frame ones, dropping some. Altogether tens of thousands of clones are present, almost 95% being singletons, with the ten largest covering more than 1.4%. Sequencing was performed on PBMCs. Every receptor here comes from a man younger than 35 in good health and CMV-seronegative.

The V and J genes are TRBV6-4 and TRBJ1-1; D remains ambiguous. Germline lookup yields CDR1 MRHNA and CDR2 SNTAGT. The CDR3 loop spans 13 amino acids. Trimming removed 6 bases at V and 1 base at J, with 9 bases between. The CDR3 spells CASSREENTEAFF. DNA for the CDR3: TGTGCCAGCAGCCGGGAGGAGAACACTGAAGCTTTCTTT.

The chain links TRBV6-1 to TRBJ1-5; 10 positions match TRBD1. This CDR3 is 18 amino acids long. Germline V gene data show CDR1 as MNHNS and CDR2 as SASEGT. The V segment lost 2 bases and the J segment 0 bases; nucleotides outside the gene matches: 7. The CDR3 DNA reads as TGTGCCAGCAGTGAATACCTTGGGACAGGGGTTAGCAATCAGCCCCAGCATTTT. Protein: CASSEYLGTGVSNQPQHF.

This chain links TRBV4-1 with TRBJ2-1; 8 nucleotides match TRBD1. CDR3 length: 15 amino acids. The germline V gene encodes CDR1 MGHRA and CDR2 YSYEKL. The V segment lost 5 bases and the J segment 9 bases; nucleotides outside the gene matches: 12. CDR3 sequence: CASSFPRAGGGEQFF. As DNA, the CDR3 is TGCGCCAGCAGCTTCCCCCGAGCAGGGGGCGGTGAGCAGTTCTTC.

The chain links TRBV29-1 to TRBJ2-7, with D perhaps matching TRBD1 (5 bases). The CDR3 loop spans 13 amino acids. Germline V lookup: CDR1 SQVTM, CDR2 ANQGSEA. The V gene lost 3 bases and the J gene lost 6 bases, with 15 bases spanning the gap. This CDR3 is CSVDWGRQGEQYF. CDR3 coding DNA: TGCAGCGTTGATTGGGGCCGTCAGGGCGAGCAGTACTTC.

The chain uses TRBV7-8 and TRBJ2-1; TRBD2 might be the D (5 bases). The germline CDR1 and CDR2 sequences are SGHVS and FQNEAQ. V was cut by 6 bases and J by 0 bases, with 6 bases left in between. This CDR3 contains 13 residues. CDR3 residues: CASREDSYNEQFF. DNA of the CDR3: TGTGCCAGCAGGGAGGACTCCTACAATGAGCAGTTCTTC.

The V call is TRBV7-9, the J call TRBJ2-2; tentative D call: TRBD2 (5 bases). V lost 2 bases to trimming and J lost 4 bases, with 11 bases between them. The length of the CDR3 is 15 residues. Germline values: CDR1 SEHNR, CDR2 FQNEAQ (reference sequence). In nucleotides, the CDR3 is TGTGCCAGCAGCTTACTAGCCGGGCCCACCGGGGAGCTGTTTTTT. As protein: CASSLLAGPTGELFF.

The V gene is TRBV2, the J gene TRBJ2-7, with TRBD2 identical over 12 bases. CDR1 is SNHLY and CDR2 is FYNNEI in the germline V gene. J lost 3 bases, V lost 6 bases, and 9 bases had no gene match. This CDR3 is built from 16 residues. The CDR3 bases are TGTGCCAGCAGCACCACACCGGGACTAGCGGGCTACGAGCAGTACTTC. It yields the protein CASSTTPGLAGYEQYF.

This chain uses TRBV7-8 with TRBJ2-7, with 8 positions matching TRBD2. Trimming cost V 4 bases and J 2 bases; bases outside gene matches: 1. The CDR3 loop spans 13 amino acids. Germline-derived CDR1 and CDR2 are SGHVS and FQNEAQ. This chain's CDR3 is CASSSGGTYEQYF. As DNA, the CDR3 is TGTGCCAGCAGCTCGGGGGGGACCTACGAGCAGTACTTC.

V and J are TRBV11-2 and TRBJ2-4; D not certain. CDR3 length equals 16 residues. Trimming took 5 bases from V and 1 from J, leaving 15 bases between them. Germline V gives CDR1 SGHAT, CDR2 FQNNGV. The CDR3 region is CASSRSLRLAKNIQYF. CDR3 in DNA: TGTGCCAGCAGCCGCTCCCTCAGACTTGCCAAAAACATTCAGTACTTC.

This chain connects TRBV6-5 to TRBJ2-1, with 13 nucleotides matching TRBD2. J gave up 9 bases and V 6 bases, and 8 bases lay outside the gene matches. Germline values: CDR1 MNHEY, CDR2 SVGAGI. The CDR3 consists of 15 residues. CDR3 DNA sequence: TGTGCCAGCAGACTAGCGGGAGGGCTCCCCAGTGAGCAGTTCTTC. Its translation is CASRLAGGLPSEQFF.

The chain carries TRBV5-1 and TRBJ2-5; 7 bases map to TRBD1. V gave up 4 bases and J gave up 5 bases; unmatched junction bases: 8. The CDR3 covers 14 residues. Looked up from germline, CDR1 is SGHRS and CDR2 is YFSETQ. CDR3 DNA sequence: TGCGCCAGCAGCGCCACAGGGGTTGGGGAGACCCAGTACTTC. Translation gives CASSATGVGETQYF.

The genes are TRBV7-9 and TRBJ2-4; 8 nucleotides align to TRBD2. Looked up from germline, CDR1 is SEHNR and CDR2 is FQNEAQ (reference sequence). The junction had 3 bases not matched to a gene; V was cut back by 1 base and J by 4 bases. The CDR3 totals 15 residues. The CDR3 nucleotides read TGTGCCAGCAGCTTAGACCGGGGGGGGAAAAACATTCAGTACTTC. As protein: CASSLDRGGKNIQYF.

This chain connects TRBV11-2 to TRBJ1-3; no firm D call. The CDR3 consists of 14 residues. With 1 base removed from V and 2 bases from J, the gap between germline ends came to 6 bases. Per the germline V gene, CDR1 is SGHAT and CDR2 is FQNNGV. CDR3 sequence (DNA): TGTGCCAGCAGCTTAGCCAGGACTGGAAACACCATATATTTT. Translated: CASSLARTGNTIYF.

The CDR3 bases are TGTGCCATCAGTGAGTCGATAGGACTAGCTAATGAGCAGTTCTTC. This gives the protein CAISESIGLANEQFF. This chain connects TRBV10-3 to TRBJ2-1; TRBD2 agrees at 8 bases. This CDR3 has 15 amino acids. Trimming removed 0 bases from V and 7 bases from J; junction bases left unmatched: 5. The germline V gene encodes CDR1 ENHRY and CDR2 SYGVKD.

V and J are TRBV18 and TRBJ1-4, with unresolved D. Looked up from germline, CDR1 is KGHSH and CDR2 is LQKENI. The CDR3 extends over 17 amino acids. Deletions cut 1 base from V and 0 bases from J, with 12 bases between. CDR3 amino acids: CASSPLGLTPTNEKLFF. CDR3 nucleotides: TGTGCCAGCTCACCACTAGGACTTACTCCAACTAATGAAAAACTGTTTTTT. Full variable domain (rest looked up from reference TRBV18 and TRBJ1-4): NAGVMQNPRHLVRRRGQEARLRCSPMKGHSHVYWYRQLPEEGLKFMVYLQKENIIDESGMPKERFSAEFPKEGPSILRIQQVVRGDSAAYFCASSPLGLTPTNEKLFFGSGTQLSVL.

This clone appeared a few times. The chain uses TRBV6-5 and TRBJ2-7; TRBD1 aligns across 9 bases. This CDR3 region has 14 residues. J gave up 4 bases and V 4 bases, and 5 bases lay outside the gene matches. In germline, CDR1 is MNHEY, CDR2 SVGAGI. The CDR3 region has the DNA TGTGCCAGCAGTTCCTCCGGGACAGGGTACGAGCAGTACTTC. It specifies CASSSSGTGYEQYF.

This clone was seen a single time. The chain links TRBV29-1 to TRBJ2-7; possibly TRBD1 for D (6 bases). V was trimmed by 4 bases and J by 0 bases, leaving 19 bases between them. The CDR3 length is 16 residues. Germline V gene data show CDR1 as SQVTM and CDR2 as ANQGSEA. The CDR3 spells CSVVVQGVLISYEQYF. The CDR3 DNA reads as TGCAGCGTTGTCGTACAGGGAGTCCTTATCTCCTACGAGCAGTACTTC.

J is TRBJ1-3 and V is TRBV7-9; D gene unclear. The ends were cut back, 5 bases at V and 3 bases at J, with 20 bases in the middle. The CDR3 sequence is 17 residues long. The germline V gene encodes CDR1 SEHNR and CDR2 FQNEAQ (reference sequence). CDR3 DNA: TGTGCCAGCAGCCCGGCTGGCGGTACTCTGTTTGGAAACACCATATATTTT. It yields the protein CASSPAGGTLFGNTIYF. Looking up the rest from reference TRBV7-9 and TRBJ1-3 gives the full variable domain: DTGVSQNPRHKITKRGQNVTFRCDPISEHNRLYWYRQTLGQGPEFLTYFQNEAQLEKSRLLSDRFSAERPKGSFSTLEIQRTEQGDSAMYLCASSPAGGTLFGNTIYFGEGSWLTVV.

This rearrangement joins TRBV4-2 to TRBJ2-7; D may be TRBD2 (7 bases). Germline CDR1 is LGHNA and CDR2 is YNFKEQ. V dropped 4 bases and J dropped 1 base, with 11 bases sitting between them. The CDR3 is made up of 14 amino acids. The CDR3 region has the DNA TGTGCCAGCAGCCTTAGGGGGGGATCCTACGAGCAGTACTTC. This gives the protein CASSLRGGSYEQYF.

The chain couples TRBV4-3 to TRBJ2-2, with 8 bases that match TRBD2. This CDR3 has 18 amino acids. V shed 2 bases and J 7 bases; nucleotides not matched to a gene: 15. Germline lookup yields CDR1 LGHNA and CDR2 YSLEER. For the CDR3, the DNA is TGCGCCAGCAGCCAATCGACGGAGGGACTAGGAGGAGTCGGGGAGCTGTTTTTT. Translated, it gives CASSQSTEGLGGVGELFF.